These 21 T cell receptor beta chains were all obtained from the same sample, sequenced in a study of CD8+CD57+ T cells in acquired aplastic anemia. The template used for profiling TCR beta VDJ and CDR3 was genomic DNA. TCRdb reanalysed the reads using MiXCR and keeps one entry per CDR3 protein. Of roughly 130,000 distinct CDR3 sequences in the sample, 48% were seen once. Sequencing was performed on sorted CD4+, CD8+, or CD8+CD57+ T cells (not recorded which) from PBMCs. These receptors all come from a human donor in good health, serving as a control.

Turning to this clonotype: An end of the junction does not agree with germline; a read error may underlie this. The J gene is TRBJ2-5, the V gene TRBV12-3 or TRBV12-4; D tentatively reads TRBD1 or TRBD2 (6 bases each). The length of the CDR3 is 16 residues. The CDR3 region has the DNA TGCGCCAGCAGTTTAAGGGGGGTCCGACCCGATGAGACCCAGTACTTC. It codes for CASSLRGVRPDETQYF.

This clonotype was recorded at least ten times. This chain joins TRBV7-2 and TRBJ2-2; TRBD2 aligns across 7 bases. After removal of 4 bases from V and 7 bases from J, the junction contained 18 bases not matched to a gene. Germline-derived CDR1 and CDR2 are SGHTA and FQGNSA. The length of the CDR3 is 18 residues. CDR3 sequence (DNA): TGTGCCAGCAGCTCGCCACCGCTTGCGGGGACTAAGTTCGGGGAGCTGTTTTTT. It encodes CASSSPPLAGTKFGELFF.

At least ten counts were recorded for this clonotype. CDR3 in amino acids: CASSQAAGNTEAFF. Written as DNA, the CDR3 is TGTGCCAGCAGCCAGGCGGCGGGGAACACTGAAGCTTTCTTT. The rearrangement uses TRBV3-1 and TRBJ1-1; no firm D call. There are 14 residues in the CDR3. Germline CDR1 and CDR2: LGHDT and YNNKEL (reference sequence). V was shortened by 3 bases and J by 1 base, with 9 bases between the two germline ends.

The CDR3 DNA is TGTGCCAGTAGTATAGATCTTGTGGGCCTCGGGGCCAACGTCCTGACTTTC. It is translated as CASSIDLVGLGANVLTF. V usage is TRBV19 and J usage is TRBJ2-6; unclear D gene. V was cut by 0 bases and J by 4 bases, with 13 bases left in between. This CDR3 has 17 amino acids. The germline gives CDR1 LNHDA, CDR2 SQIVND (reference sequence).

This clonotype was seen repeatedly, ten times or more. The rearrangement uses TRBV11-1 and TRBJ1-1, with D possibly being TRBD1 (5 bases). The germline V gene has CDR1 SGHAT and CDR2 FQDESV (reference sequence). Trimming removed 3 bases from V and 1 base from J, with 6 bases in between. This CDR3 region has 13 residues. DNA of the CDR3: TGTGCCAGCAGCTTGGGGGGGAACACTGAAGCTTTCTTT. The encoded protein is CASSLGGNTEAFF.

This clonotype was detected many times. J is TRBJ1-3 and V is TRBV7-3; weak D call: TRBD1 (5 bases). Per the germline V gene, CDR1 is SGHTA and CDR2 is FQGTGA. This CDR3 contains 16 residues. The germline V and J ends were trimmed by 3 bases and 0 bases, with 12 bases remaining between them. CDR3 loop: CASSFQGPSSGNTIYF. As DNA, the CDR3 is TGTGCCAGCAGCTTTCAGGGCCCGAGCTCTGGAAACACCATATATTTT. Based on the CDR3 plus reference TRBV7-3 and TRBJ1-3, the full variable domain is GAGVSQTPSNKVTEKGKYVELRCDPISGHTALYWYRQSLGQGPEFLIYFQGTGAADDSGLPNDRFFAVRPEGSVSTLKIQRTERGDSAVYLCASSFQGPSSGNTIYFGEGSWLTVV.

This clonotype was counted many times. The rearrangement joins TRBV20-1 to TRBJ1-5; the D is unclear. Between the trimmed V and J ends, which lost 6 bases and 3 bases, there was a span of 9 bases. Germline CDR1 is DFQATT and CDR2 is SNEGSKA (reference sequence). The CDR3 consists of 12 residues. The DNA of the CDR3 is TGCAGTGCCAGCACCCTCAATCAGCCCCAGCATTTT. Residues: CSASTLNQPQHF.

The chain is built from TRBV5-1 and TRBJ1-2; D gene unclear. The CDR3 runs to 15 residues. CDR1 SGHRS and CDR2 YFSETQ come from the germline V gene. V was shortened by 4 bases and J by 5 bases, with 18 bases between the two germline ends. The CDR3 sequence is CASSQDRRPAYGYTF. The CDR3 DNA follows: TGCGCCAGCAGCCAAGATCGAAGGCCCGCTTATGGCTACACCTTC.

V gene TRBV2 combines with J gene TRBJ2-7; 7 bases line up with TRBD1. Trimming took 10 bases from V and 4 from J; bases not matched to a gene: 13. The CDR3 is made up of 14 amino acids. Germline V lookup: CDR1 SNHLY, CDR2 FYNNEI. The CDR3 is CATAWTGSLYEQYF. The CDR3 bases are TGTGCCACAGCTTGGACAGGCTCTCTGTACGAGCAGTACTTC.

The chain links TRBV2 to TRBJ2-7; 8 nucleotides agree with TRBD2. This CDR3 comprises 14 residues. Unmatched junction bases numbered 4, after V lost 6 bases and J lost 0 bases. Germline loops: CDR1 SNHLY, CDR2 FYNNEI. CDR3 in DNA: TGTGCCAGCAGGGCGGGGGGAAGCTCCTACGAGCAGTACTTC. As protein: CASRAGGSSYEQYF.

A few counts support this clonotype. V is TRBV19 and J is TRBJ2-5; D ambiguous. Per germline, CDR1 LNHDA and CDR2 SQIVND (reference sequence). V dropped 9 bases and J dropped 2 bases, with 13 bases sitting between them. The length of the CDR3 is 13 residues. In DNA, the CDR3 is TGTGCCAGCCGAGATTGGGGACAAGAGACCCAGTACTTC. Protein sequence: CASRDWGQETQYF.

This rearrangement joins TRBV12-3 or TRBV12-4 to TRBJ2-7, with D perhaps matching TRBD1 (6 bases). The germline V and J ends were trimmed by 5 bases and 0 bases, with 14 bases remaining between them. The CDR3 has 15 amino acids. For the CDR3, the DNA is TGTGCCAGCAGTAACCGGGACACAACCTCCTACGAGCAGTACTTC. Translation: CASSNRDTTSYEQYF.

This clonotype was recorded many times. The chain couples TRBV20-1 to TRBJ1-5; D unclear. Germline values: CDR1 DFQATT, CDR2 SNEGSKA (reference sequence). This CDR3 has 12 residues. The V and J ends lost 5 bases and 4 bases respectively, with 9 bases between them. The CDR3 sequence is CSARRSNQPQHF. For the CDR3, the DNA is TGCAGTGCTCGCAGAAGTAATCAGCCCCAGCATTTT.

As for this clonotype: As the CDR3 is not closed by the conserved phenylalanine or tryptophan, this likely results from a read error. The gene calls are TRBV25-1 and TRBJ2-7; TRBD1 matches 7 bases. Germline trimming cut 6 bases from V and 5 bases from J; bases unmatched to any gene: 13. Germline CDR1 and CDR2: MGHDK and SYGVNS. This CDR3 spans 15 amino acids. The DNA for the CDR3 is TGTGCCAGCAGGGAAGCGAAGGGGGCTAGGGACGAGCAGTACCTC. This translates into CASREAKGARDEQYL.

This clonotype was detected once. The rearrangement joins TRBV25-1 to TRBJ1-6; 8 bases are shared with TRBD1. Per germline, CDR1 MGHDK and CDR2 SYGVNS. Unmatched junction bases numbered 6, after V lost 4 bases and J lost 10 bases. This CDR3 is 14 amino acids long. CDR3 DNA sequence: TGTGCCAGCAGTGTTGGGACAGGAGGGTCACCCCTCCACTTT. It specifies CASSVGTGGSPLHF.

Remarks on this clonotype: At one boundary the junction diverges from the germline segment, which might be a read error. CDR3 coding DNA: TGTGCCAGCAGTGGGACAGTCGGGGGGGGAGAGACCCAGTACTTC. Protein product: CASSGTVGGGETQYF. The genes are TRBV10-3 and TRBJ2-5; D perhaps matches TRBD2 (8 bases). Germline V gene lookup returns CDR1 ENHRY and CDR2 SYGVKD. The CDR3 length is 15 residues.

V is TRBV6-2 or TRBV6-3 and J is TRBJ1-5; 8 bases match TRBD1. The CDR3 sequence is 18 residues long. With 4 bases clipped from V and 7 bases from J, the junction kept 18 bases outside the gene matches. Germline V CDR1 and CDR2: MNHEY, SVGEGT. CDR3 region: CASSSSRIGAGGGQPQHF. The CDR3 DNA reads TGTGCCAGCAGTTCCTCCCGAATCGGCGCAGGGGGCGGACAGCCCCAGCATTTT.

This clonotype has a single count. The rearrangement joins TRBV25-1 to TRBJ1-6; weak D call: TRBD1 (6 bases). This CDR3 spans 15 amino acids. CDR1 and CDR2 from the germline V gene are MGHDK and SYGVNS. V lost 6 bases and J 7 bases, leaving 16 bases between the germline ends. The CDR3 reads CASRTTGVWNSPLHF. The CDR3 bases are TGTGCCAGCAGGACGACAGGCGTTTGGAATTCACCCCTCCACTTT. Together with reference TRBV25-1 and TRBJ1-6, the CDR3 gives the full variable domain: EADIYQTPRYLVIGTGKKITLECSQTMGHDKMYWYQQDPGMELHLIHYSYGVNSTEKGDLSSESTVSRIRTEHFPLTLESARPSHTSQYLCASRTTGVWNSPLHFGNGTRLTVT.

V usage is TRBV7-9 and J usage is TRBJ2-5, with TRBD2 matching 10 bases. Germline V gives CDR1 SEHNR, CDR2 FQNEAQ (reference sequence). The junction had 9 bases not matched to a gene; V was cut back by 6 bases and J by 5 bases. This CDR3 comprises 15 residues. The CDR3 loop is CASSPLAGSGETQYF. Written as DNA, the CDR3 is TGTGCCAGCAGTCCACTAGCGGGGAGTGGGGAGACCCAGTACTTC.

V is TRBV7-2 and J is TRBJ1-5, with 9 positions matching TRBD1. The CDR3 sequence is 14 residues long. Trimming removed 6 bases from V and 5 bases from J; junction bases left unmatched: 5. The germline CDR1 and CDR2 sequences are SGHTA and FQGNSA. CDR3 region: CASRVGQGYQPQHF. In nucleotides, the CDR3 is TGTGCCAGCAGGGTGGGACAGGGATATCAGCCCCAGCATTTT.

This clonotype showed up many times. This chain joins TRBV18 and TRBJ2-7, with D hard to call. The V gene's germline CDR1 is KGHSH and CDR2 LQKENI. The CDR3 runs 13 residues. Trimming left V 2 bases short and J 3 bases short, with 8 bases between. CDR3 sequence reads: CASSPGANYEQYF. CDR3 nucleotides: TGTGCCAGCTCACCAGGAGCGAACTACGAGCAGTACTTC.